A single sample gave rise to the 19 T cell receptor beta chains below, sequenced in a study of low-dose radiotherapy and immunotherapy resistance in tumors. Time point indicated: before trial treatment. Both TCRalpha and TCRbeta chains were reverse transcribed with V-gene-specific primers. Over roughly 19 PCR cycles, TCRs were amplified from a constant-region primer and V-primer adapter. One entry per CDR3 protein results from TCRdb running MiXCR on the reads. This table holds 70,000 to 95,000 distinct CDR3 sequences, 15% to 20% found once. Sequencing used PBMCs, obtained before treatment. Receptor source: a male donor with prostate cancer.

This clonotype has more than one count but fewer than ten. This chain joins TRBV27 and TRBJ1-4; 7 bases are a match to TRBD1. Looked up from germline, CDR1 is MNHEY and CDR2 is SMNVEV (reference sequence). The CDR3 spans 13 residues. The trim removed 2 bases at V and 7 bases at J, leaving 1 base unmatched. The CDR3 DNA sequence: TGTGCCAGCAGTTTAACAGGGGTTGAAAAACTGTTTTTT. This encodes CASSLTGVEKLFF.

This clonotype was found many times. This chain links TRBV12-3 or TRBV12-4 with TRBJ1-3, with D possibly being TRBD1 (5 bases). This CDR3 is 17 amino acids long. V lost 1 base, J lost 1 base, and 14 bases lay in between. CDR3: CASSLVRGAGSGNTIYF. The CDR3 DNA is TGTGCCAGCAGTTTAGTTCGGGGCGCCGGGTCTGGAAACACCATATATTTT.

This clonotype occurred a few times. The rearrangement uses TRBV3-1 and TRBJ2-3; D assignment may be TRBD1 or TRBD2 (5 bases each). Trimming removed 0 bases at V and 1 base at J, with 11 bases between. Germline CDR1 is LGHDT and CDR2 is YNNKEL (reference sequence). The length of the CDR3 is 16 residues. CDR3 region: CASSQDKGSGTDTQYF. CDR3 bases: TGTGCCAGCAGCCAAGATAAGGGGAGTGGCACAGATACGCAGTATTTT.

Ten or more counts support this clonotype. The J gene is TRBJ2-3, the V gene TRBV13, with D unclear. The V end lost 0 bases, the J end lost 1 base, and 5 bases lay between the germline ends. CDR1 and CDR2 (germline): PRHDT, FYEKMQ (reference sequence). The CDR3 extends over 14 amino acids. The CDR3 is CASSLGWGTDTQYF. The CDR3 DNA sequence: TGTGCCAGCAGCTTAGGGTGGGGCACAGATACGCAGTATTTT.

In this sample, this clonotype turned up many times. This sequence joins TRBV13 and TRBJ2-1; perhaps TRBD2 as D (5 bases). The CDR3 is 13 residues long. The V gene lost 5 bases and the J gene lost 2 bases, with 7 bases spanning the gap. Germline CDR1 and CDR2: PRHDT and FYEKMQ (reference sequence). CDR3 nucleotides: TGTGCCAGCAGCCCTAGCCCCTACAATGAGCAGTTCTTC. Translated, it gives CASSPSPYNEQFF.

This clonotype was found many times. This chain joins TRBV20-1 and TRBJ2-5, with D perhaps matching TRBD1 (6 bases). CDR1 and CDR2 from the germline V gene are DFQATT and SNEGSKA (reference sequence). Trimming took off 3 bases at V and 7 bases at J, with 18 bases between the two ends. The CDR3 has 14 residues. The CDR3 loop reads CSARSGTNPRTQYF. The CDR3 region has the DNA TGCAGTGCTAGGTCCGGGACAAACCCTAGGACCCAGTACTTC.

This clonotype was detected only a few times. In nucleotides, the CDR3 is TGCAGCGTTCCAGCGGGGCTGCCAGGGGAGCTGTTTTTT. Translation gives CSVPAGLPGELFF. V gene TRBV29-1 combines with J gene TRBJ2-2, with 7 positions matching TRBD2. The ends lost 5 bases at V and 8 bases at J; junction bases unmatched: 8. Germline lookup yields CDR1 SQVTM and CDR2 ANQGSEA. The CDR3 is made up of 13 amino acids.

This clonotype came up many times. The V and J genes are TRBV4-3 and TRBJ1-5; 11 bases map to TRBD1. Per the germline V gene, CDR1 is LGHNA and CDR2 is YSLEER. This CDR3 is built from 14 residues. Here the CDR3 DNA reads TGCTGGGGGACAGGGGGGTTTACGGCAGCGCCCCAGCATTTT. As protein: CWGTGGFTAAPQHF.

In its sample, this clonotype was seen many times. The CDR3 is CASSLGRAGGPSSEQYF. The CDR3 region has the DNA TGTGCCAGCAGCTTAGGTAGGGCGGGGGGGCCCTCTTCCGAGCAGTACTTC. The V and J genes are TRBV13 and TRBJ2-7, with 9 bases lining up with TRBD2. The CDR3 consists of 17 residues. The ends lost 0 bases at V and 6 bases at J; junction bases unmatched: 12. Germline values: CDR1 PRHDT, CDR2 FYEKMQ (reference sequence).

This clonotype was detected many times. The chain uses TRBV3-1 and TRBJ2-7; D may correspond to TRBD1 or TRBD2 (5 bases each). CDR1 and CDR2 from the germline V gene are LGHDT and YNNKEL (reference sequence). The V gene lost 4 bases and the J gene lost 5 bases, with 18 bases spanning the gap. The CDR3 length is 15 residues. The CDR3: CASSPRGPGEDEQYF. CDR3 sequence (DNA): TGTGCCAGCAGCCCTAGGGGTCCCGGGGAAGACGAGCAGTACTTC.

This clonotype was detected ten times or more. The CDR3 loop is CASSTRGGKGTENSRETQYF. In DNA form, the CDR3 reads TGTGCCAGCAGCACTAGAGGAGGAAAAGGGACAGAGAATAGCCGAGAGACCCAGTACTTC. The genes are TRBV11-2 and TRBJ2-5, with 7 bases fitting TRBD1. Losses at the gene ends were 5 bases for V and 4 bases for J; bases not matched to a gene: 25. The CDR3 contains 20 residues. Germline V lookup: CDR1 SGHAT, CDR2 FQNNGV.

The chain employs TRBV3-1 and TRBJ2-1; 7 positions match TRBD2. There are 17 residues in the CDR3. Unmatched junction bases numbered 20, after V lost 7 bases and J lost 8 bases. The V gene's germline CDR1 is LGHDT and CDR2 YNNKEL (reference sequence). The CDR3 region is CASTARGTSELIDEQFF. The CDR3 DNA sequence: TGTGCCAGCACCGCGCGGGGTACTAGCGAATTAATAGATGAGCAGTTCTTC.

Ten or more counts support this clonotype. Written as DNA, the CDR3 is TGTGCCAGCAGTGGCCTTGGTCCGTTACTCTCTGGGGCCAACGTCCTGACTTTC. As protein: CASSGLGPLLSGANVLTF. The gene calls are TRBV2 and TRBJ2-6; no clear D gene. The CDR3 sequence is 18 residues long. V lost 4 bases and J lost 0, with 16 bases in between. In germline, CDR1 is SNHLY, CDR2 FYNNEI.

V usage is TRBV12-3 or TRBV12-4 and J usage is TRBJ2-1; the D gene is possibly TRBD2 (7 bases). This CDR3 contains 16 residues. Trimming cost V 4 bases and J 0 bases, with 13 bases left between them. CDR3 sequence: CASSSWRGRSYNEQFF. CDR3 DNA: TGTGCCAGCAGTTCCTGGCGGGGGCGCTCCTACAATGAGCAGTTCTTC.

About this clonotype itself: This likely stems from a read error, as it lies one base from a far larger clone. The chain couples TRBV7-2 to TRBJ2-7; possibly TRBD1 for D (6 bases). Trimming removed 1 base from V and 7 bases from J, with 17 bases in between. Per germline, CDR1 SGHTA and CDR2 FQGNSA. CDR3 length: 15 amino acids. The CDR3 here is CASSLVTLGDNEQYF. The CDR3 DNA follows: TGTGCCAGCAGCTTAGTAACCCTAGGGGACAATGAGCAGTACTTC.

This clonotype was counted ten times or more. The rearrangement uses TRBV19 and TRBJ2-7; weak D call: TRBD1 (5 bases). This CDR3 is 16 amino acids long. Trimming shortened V by 6 bases and J by 0 bases, and 18 bases separated the two germline ends. CDR1 and CDR2 from the germline V gene are LNHDA and SQIVND (reference sequence). The CDR3 region has the DNA TGTGCCAGTAGCCCGCAGACAGTGGGAAGCTCCTACGAGCAGTACTTC. This sequence encodes CASSPQTVGSSYEQYF.

This clonotype was counted at least ten times. The chain joins TRBV6-5 to TRBJ2-2, with 7 bases aligning to TRBD1. CDR3 length: 15 residues. The germline V gene encodes CDR1 MNHEY and CDR2 SVGAGI. Trimming took 4 bases from V and 1 from J; bases not matched to a gene: 3. CDR3 coding DNA: TGTGCCAGCAGTTGGGGGACAGAGAACACCGGGGAGCTGTTTTTT. It specifies CASSWGTENTGELFF.

This clonotype was counted at least ten times. The chain employs TRBV5-1 and TRBJ2-2, with D maybe TRBD2 (5 bases). Trimming took off 2 bases at V and 2 bases at J, with 7 bases between the two ends. The germline V gene has CDR1 SGHRS and CDR2 YFSETQ. The CDR3 totals 14 residues. The CDR3: CASSFGDNTGELFF. In DNA form, the CDR3 reads TGCGCCAGCAGCTTCGGGGATAACACCGGGGAGCTGTTTTTT.

Concerning this clonotype itself: This probably arose from a read error, given a far larger clone one base away. The chain uses TRBV6-8 and TRBJ2-5; D perhaps matches TRBD2 (6 bases). Between the trimmed V and J ends, which lost 8 bases and 9 bases, there was a span of 13 bases. The CDR3 has 11 residues. Germline CDR1 and CDR2: MNHGY and SAAAGT. The CDR3: CASWERRAQYF. DNA of the CDR3: TGTGCCAGCTGGGAGAGGAGGGCCCAGTACTTC.